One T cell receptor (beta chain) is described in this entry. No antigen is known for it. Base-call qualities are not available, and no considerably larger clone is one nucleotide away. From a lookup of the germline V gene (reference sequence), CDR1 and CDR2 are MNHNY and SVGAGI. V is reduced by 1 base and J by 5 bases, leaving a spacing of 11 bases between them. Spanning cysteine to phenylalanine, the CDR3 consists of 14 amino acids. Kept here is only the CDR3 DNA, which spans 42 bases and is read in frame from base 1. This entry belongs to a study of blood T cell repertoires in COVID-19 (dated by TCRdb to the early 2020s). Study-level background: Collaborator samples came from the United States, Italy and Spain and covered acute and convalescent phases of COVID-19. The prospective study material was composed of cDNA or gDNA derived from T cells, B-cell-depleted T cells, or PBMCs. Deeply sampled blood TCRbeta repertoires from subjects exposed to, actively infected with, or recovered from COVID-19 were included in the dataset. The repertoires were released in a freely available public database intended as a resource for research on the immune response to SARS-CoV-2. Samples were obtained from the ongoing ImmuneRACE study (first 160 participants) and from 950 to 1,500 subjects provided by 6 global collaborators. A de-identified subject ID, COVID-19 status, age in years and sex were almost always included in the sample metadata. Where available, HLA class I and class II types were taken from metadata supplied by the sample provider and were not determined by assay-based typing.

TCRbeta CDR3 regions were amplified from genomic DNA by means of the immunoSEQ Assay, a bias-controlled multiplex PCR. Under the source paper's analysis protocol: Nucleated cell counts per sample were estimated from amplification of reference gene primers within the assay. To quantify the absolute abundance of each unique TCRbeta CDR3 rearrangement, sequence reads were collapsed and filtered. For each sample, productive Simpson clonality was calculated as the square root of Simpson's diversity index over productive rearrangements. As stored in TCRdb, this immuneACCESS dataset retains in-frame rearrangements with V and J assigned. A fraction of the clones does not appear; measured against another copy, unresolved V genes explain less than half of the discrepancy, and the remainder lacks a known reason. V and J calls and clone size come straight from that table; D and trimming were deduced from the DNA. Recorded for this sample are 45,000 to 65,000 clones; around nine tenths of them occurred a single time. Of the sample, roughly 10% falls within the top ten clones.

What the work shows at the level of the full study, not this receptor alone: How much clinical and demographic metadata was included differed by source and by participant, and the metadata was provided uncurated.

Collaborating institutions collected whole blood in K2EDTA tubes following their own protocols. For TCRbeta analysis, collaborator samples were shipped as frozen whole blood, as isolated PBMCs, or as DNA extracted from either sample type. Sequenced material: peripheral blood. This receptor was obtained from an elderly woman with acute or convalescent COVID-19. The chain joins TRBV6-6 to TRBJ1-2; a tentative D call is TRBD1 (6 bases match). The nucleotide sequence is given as TGTGCCAGCAGTTACTGGTCAGGGGATTATGGCTACACCTTC. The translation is CASSYWSGDYGYTF.